This T cell receptor (beta chain) was observed in a study of regulatory T cells in long-lasting Graves disease. Whole-study findings and limits: TRBV28, TRBJ1-2 and TRBJ2-5 were favored in persistent disease.

The time point denotes: newly diagnosed GD, antithyroid drugs for less than 3 months. After RNA was extracted from PBMCs, the TCR library was made from it. This clonotype was seen repeatedly, ten times or more. What it recognizes is unknown. CDR3 length: 13 amino acids. V lost 2 bases, J lost 1 base, and 8 bases lay in between. Germline V gene sequence: CDR1 SQVTM, CDR2 ANQGSEA. Combining iRepertoire HTBI primers with Arm-PCR of CDR3 regions, the authors built TCR beta libraries. One entry per CDR3 protein results from TCRdb running MiXCR on the multiplex PCR reads. This sample has about 540,000 distinct CDR3 sequences, with roughly 14% found just once. The data also belong to a second study, concerning T cells in Graves' hyperthyroidism and ophthalmopathy. That study reports: Diagnostic assessment was based on clinical symptoms, serum thyroxine and TRAb, thyroid ultrasound and orbital computed tomography.

This clonotype was sampled from a man aged 30-40 years with Graves disease. This chain joins TRBV29-1 and TRBJ2-5, with a tentative D call TRBD2 (6 bases). The sequenced sample was peripheral blood mononuclear cells (PBMCs), obtained at new diagnosis, from a patient treated with antithyroid drugs. CDR3 sequence (DNA): TGCAGCGTTGAATCGACTAGCCAAGAGACCCAGTACTTC. Its translation is CSVESTSQETQYF.